The 30 T cell receptor beta chains presented below share a single source sample, sequenced in a study of T cells in Graves' hyperthyroidism and ophthalmopathy. Amplified regions were TCR beta CDR3 sequences from RNA transcripts. First-round RT-PCR targeting the TCR CDR3 was performed with the HTBI primer set. Each CDR3 protein gets one entry after TCRdb re-called the multiplex PCR reads with MiXCR. The sample lists around 620,000 distinct CDR3 sequences; 14% were seen once. The sequencing sample was made of blood. The receptors derive from a woman aged 18-29 years with Graves' ophthalmopathy.

This clonotype turned up a few times. The rearrangement joins TRBV30 to TRBJ2-7, with 7 bases that match TRBD1. This CDR3 is built from 13 residues. Losses at the gene ends were 8 bases for V and 1 base for J; bases not matched to a gene: 8. Germline V gene lookup returns CDR1 GTSNPN and CDR2 SVGIG (reference sequence). The CDR3 sequence: CAGISGQSYEQYF. The CDR3 DNA sequence: TGTGCCGGGATATCGGGACAGTCCTACGAGCAGTACTTC.

This clonotype appeared a few times. The chain combines TRBV20-1 with TRBJ2-7; D is uncertain. V dropped 0 bases and J dropped 3 bases, with 9 bases sitting between them. This CDR3 region has 13 residues. Germline CDR1 DFQATT, CDR2 SNEGSKA (reference sequence). CDR3 nucleotide sequence: TGCAGTGCTAGAGATCAGACGGACTACGAGCAGTACTTC. Translating it yields CSARDQTDYEQYF.

This chain connects TRBV11-2 to TRBJ1-4; D gene uncertain. CDR3 size: 16 residues. Trimming took off 0 bases at V and 4 bases at J, with 12 bases between the two ends. CDR1 and CDR2 (germline): SGHAT, FQNNGV. The CDR3 nucleotides are TGTGCCAGCAGCTTAGAGCAGATTGACTTTAATGAAAAACTGTTTTTT. It codes for CASSLEQIDFNEKLFF.

This clonotype was seen at least ten times. The chain is built from TRBV7-2 and TRBJ2-7, with TRBD2 matching over 11 bases. V shed 1 base and J 7 bases; nucleotides not matched to a gene: 6. CDR1 is SGHTA and CDR2 is FQGNSA in the germline V gene. The CDR3 has 15 residues. CDR3 region: CASSLVAGGPEEQYF. CDR3 nucleotides: TGTGCCAGCAGCTTAGTAGCGGGAGGGCCTGAAGAGCAGTACTTC.

The chain has TRBV4-3 and TRBJ2-1; the match to TRBD2 covers 9 bases. This CDR3 comprises 16 residues. Germline loops: CDR1 LGHNA, CDR2 YSLEER. Germline trimming cut 0 bases from V and 10 bases from J; bases unmatched to any gene: 10. The CDR3 DNA follows: TGCGCCAGCAGCCAAGATAGGGGACTAGCCCTAAGGGAGCAGTTCTTC. Its protein is CASSQDRGLALREQFF.

This clonotype was recorded once. One junction end does not reproduce the germline sequence, and a read error may be involved. The chain joins TRBV27 to TRBJ1-5; 9 nucleotides align to TRBD1. The CDR3 totals 14 residues. From germline, CDR1 is MNHEY and CDR2 SMNVEV (reference sequence). The CDR3: CTSSSGQGGQPQHF. The CDR3 nucleotides are TGTACCAGCAGTTCGGGACAGGGTGGCCAGCCCCAGCATTTT.

This clonotype was counted many times. The chain couples TRBV20-1 to TRBJ2-1; a weak D match, TRBD2 (6 bases). Germline V gene data show CDR1 as DFQATT and CDR2 as SNEGSKA (reference sequence). The V and J ends lost 0 bases and 0 bases respectively, with 12 bases between them. This CDR3 region has 16 residues. Written as DNA, the CDR3 is TGCAGTGCTAGAGATCATGGGGGGAGCTCCTACAATGAGCAGTTCTTC. Translated, it gives CSARDHGGSSYNEQFF.

This clonotype was seen many times. CDR3: CASRTEITDTQYF. CDR3 nucleotide sequence: TGTGCCAGCAGGACAGAGATCACAGATACGCAGTATTTT. This sequence joins TRBV12-3 or TRBV12-4 and TRBJ2-3, with TRBD1 as a possible D gene (5 bases). Trimming removed 6 bases from V and 2 bases from J, with 9 bases in between. The CDR3 is 13 amino acids.

The table lists this clonotype with many counts. The chain employs TRBV2 and TRBJ2-4, with 7 bases that match TRBD1. Per germline, CDR1 SNHLY and CDR2 FYNNEI. There are 17 residues in the CDR3. V gave up 3 bases and J gave up 0 bases; unmatched junction bases: 8. CDR3 in amino acids: CASSEDRLILAKNIQYF. The CDR3 DNA follows: TGTGCCAGCAGTGAGGACAGGTTGATACTAGCCAAAAACATTCAGTACTTC.

There are many counts of this clonotype. The chain combines TRBV28 with TRBJ2-1; a possible D gene is TRBD1 (6 bases). Germline V gene data show CDR1 as MDHEN and CDR2 as SYDVKM. The CDR3 length is 13 residues. Deletions cut 2 bases from V and 8 bases from J, with 10 bases between. The CDR3 region is CASSLDKGDEQFF. In DNA form, the CDR3 reads TGTGCCAGCAGTTTAGATAAGGGGGATGAGCAGTTCTTC.

This clonotype was seen ten or more times. The chain links TRBV11-1 to TRBJ2-2; 7 bases agree with TRBD2. Looked up from germline, CDR1 is SGHAT and CDR2 is FQDESV (reference sequence). Unmatched junction bases numbered 8, after V lost 7 bases and J lost 6 bases. This CDR3 has 14 amino acids. The CDR3 region has the DNA TGTGCCAGCAAACTAGCGAGTTCTGCCGGGGAGCTGTTTTTT. Translated, it gives CASKLASSAGELFF.

The chain recombines TRBV19 with TRBJ2-1, with TRBD2 matching 8 bases. In germline, CDR1 is LNHDA, CDR2 SQIVND (reference sequence). Germline trimming cut 3 bases from V and 4 bases from J; bases unmatched to any gene: 8. The CDR3 consists of 16 residues. The CDR3: CASSIRGSGKYNEQFF. As DNA, the CDR3 is TGTGCCAGTAGTATTCGGGGTAGCGGGAAATACAATGAGCAGTTCTTC.

The V gene is TRBV19, the J gene TRBJ1-2; TRBD1 matches at 7 bases. This CDR3 comprises 14 residues. Germline CDR1 reads LNHDA; CDR2 reads SQIVND (reference sequence). Trimming removed 5 bases from V and 4 bases from J; junction bases left unmatched: 7. Written as DNA, the CDR3 is TGTGCCAGTAGTTTCGGACAGGTGCTCTATGGCTACACCTTC. This sequence encodes CASSFGQVLYGYTF.

This clonotype has a count of ten or more. V and J are TRBV12-5 and TRBJ2-3; D unresolved. This CDR3 spans 16 amino acids. The V end was cut by 0 bases, the J end by 0 bases, with 10 bases between. The germline V gene has CDR1 LGHNT and CDR2 FRNRAP. CDR3 DNA sequence: TGTGCTAGTGGTTTGGTGTTGAGCGTCAGCACAGATACGCAGTATTTT. Translated: CASGLVLSVSTDTQYF.

This clonotype was counted many times. The chain recombines TRBV28 with TRBJ1-1; 9 bases are shared with TRBD1. The V and J ends lost 6 bases and 6 bases, in that order; junction bases with no gene match: 8. The CDR3 runs to 14 residues. Germline-derived CDR1 and CDR2 are MDHEN and SYDVKM. CDR3 in DNA: TGTGCCAGCAGGCTAACAGGGGGCCCGGCTGAAGCTTTCTTT. Translating it yields CASRLTGGPAEAFF.

For the CDR3, the DNA is TGTGCCAGCAGCCACGGACGGAACTCTGGGGCCAACGTCCTGACTTTC. Protein: CASSHGRNSGANVLTF. The rearrangement joins TRBV9 to TRBJ2-6, with D unresolved. Trimming stripped 4 bases from V and 0 bases from J, with 11 bases between. The germline V gene has CDR1 SGDLS and CDR2 YYNGEE. The CDR3 consists of 16 residues.

In its sample, this clonotype was seen many times. This sequence joins TRBV18 and TRBJ2-7; no reliable D call. CDR1 and CDR2 from the germline V gene are KGHSH and LQKENI. This CDR3 contains 12 residues. Trimming removed 2 bases at V and 6 bases at J, with 8 bases between. The CDR3 DNA reads TGTGCCAGCTCACCAATGGAGCGCGAGCAGTACTTC. The encoded protein is CASSPMEREQYF. Complete variable domain (other parts from reference TRBV18 and TRBJ2-7): NAGVMQNPRHLVRRRGQEARLRCSPMKGHSHVYWYRQLPEEGLKFMVYLQKENIIDESGMPKERFSAEFPKEGPSILRIQQVVRGDSAAYFCASSPMEREQYFGPGTRLTVT.

This clonotype was seen only a few times. This chain joins TRBV9 and TRBJ2-1, with TRBD2 matching over 12 bases. Trimming took 4 bases from V and 8 from J; bases not matched to a gene: 4. The CDR3 loop spans 14 amino acids. CDR1 is SGDLS, CDR2 YYNGEE, per germline. The CDR3 sequence: CASSIRLAGDEQFF. The DNA of the CDR3 is TGTGCCAGCAGCATCCGACTAGCGGGGGATGAGCAGTTCTTC.

This sequence joins TRBV18 and TRBJ1-3; D is undetermined. Germline CDR1 is KGHSH and CDR2 is LQKENI. Deletions cut 1 base from V and 4 bases from J, with 20 bases between. CDR3 length equals 18 residues. The CDR3 bases are TGTGCCAGCTCACCACGTTTAATGGCTCGGGCGGACGGAAACACCATATATTTT. Protein sequence: CASSPRLMARADGNTIYF.

This clonotype was picked up a small number of times. The chain has TRBV19 and TRBJ2-7; weak D call: TRBD1 (5 bases). The V end lost 5 bases, the J end lost 2 bases, and 16 bases lay between the germline ends. This CDR3 is 15 amino acids long. The germline gives CDR1 LNHDA, CDR2 SQIVND (reference sequence). CDR3 amino acids: CASSRRGDRPYEQYF. In nucleotides, the CDR3 is TGTGCCAGTAGTCGTAGAGGAGACAGACCCTACGAGCAGTACTTC.

This clonotype was detected once. This rearrangement joins TRBV2 to TRBJ2-5; 13 bases match TRBD2. J lost 3 bases, V lost 6 bases, and 10 bases had no gene match. The germline V gene encodes CDR1 SNHLY and CDR2 FYNNEI. This CDR3 has 17 residues. The CDR3: CASSQGTSGKREETQYF. The CDR3 DNA reads as TGTGCCAGCAGCCAAGGGACTAGCGGGAAGAGGGAAGAGACCCAGTACTTC.

This clonotype was detected many times. J is TRBJ2-1 and V is TRBV7-9; 13 positions match TRBD2. J gave up 9 bases and V 5 bases, and 7 bases lay outside the gene matches. The CDR3 consists of 15 residues. Per the germline V gene, CDR1 is SEHNR and CDR2 is FQNEAQ (reference sequence). CDR3 DNA sequence: TGTGCCAGCAGCGCGGGACTAGCGGGACTTAGTGAGCAGTTCTTC. This translates into CASSAGLAGLSEQFF.

The gene calls are TRBV6-2 or TRBV6-3 and TRBJ2-3; 14 positions match TRBD2. Per germline, CDR1 MNHEY and CDR2 SVGEGT. CDR3 length: 17 residues. The V and J ends lost 6 bases and 6 bases, in that order; junction bases with no gene match: 11. CDR3 loop: CASRPGLAGVGGDTQYF. CDR3 DNA sequence: TGTGCCAGCAGACCGGGACTAGCGGGAGTTGGAGGCGATACGCAGTATTTT.

The rearrangement links TRBV7-6 to TRBJ1-1; D may be TRBD1 (5 bases). Trimming shortened V by 1 base and J by 0 bases, and 9 bases separated the two germline ends. CDR1 and CDR2 from the germline V gene are SGHVS and FNYEAQ. CDR3 size: 15 residues. CDR3 region: CASSLETVLNTEAFF. The CDR3 DNA reads TGTGCCAGCAGCTTAGAGACAGTCCTGAACACTGAAGCTTTCTTT. Looking up the rest from reference TRBV7-6 and TRBJ1-1 gives the full variable domain: GAGVSQSPRYKVTKRGQDVALRCDPISGHVSLYWYRQALGQGPEFLTYFNYEAQQDKSGLPNDRFSAERPEGSISTLTIQRTEQRDSAMYRCASSLETVLNTEAFFGQGTRLTVV.

The chain employs TRBV5-1 and TRBJ1-1, with D possibly matching TRBD1 (6 bases). This CDR3 region has 15 residues. CDR1 is SGHRS, CDR2 YFSETQ, per germline. Trimming shortened V by 4 bases and J by 0 bases, and 13 bases separated the two germline ends. CDR3 DNA: TGCGCCAGCAGCACCATACAGGGCCTGAACACTGAAGCTTTCTTT. The encoded protein is CASSTIQGLNTEAFF.

This clonotype was counted at least ten times. The genes are TRBV7-9 and TRBJ1-1; D is unresolved. V was pared by 4 bases and J by 0 bases, with 9 bases between. Germline V gene sequence: CDR1 SEHNR, CDR2 FQNEAQ (reference sequence). The length of the CDR3 is 14 residues. CDR3 in amino acids: CASSSEVLNTEAFF. The CDR3 DNA is TGTGCCAGCAGCTCAGAGGTTTTGAACACTGAAGCTTTCTTT.

The gene calls are TRBV20-1 and TRBJ2-3; the D gene is possibly TRBD1 (6 bases). V lost 6 bases and J lost 5, with 15 bases in between. CDR3 length: 13 amino acids. Per germline, CDR1 DFQATT and CDR2 SNEGSKA (reference sequence). CDR3 sequence reads: CSAGGAVEDTQYF. DNA for the CDR3: TGCAGTGCAGGGGGTGCCGTCGAAGATACGCAGTATTTT.

This clonotype has just a few counts. The rearrangement joins TRBV9 to TRBJ2-2, with TRBD2 matching 11 bases. There are 16 residues in the CDR3. CDR1 and CDR2 from the germline V gene are SGDLS and YYNGEE. V lost 0 bases, J lost 4 bases, and 2 bases stayed unmatched. In DNA form, the CDR3 reads TGTGCCAGCAGCGTAGGACTAGCGGGGACCACCGGGGAGCTGTTTTTT. It encodes CASSVGLAGTTGELFF.

On this clonotype itself: This may stem from a read error, because a much larger clone lies one nucleotide away. The chain combines TRBV20-1 with TRBJ2-5; D is tentatively TRBD1 or TRBD2 (5 bases each). The CDR3 consists of 15 residues. V shed 0 bases and J shed 4 bases, with 15 bases lying between them. Germline CDR1 reads DFQATT; CDR2 reads SNEGSKA (reference sequence). CDR3 in amino acids: CSAREGQAAGETQYF. The CDR3 bases are TGCAGTGCTAGAGAGGGGCAGGCTGCGGGAGAGACCCAGTACTTC.

Only a few counts were recorded for this clonotype. CDR3 residues: CASSPRASGKGEQFF. In DNA form, the CDR3 reads TGTGCCAGCTCACCCAGGGCTAGCGGGAAAGGTGAGCAGTTCTTC. The genes are TRBV18 and TRBJ2-1; 9 bases agree with TRBD2. V lost 3 bases, J lost 9 bases, and 9 bases stayed unmatched. The CDR3 runs 15 residues. The V gene's germline CDR1 is KGHSH and CDR2 LQKENI.